This T cell receptor beta chain comes out of a study of cytomegalovirus exposure and HLA in healthy donors. In this sample, this clone turned up a few times. Antigen: not known. The CDR3 extends over 13 amino acids. Germline V CDR1 and CDR2: LNHNV, YYDKDF (reference sequence). Study outcomes and limitations: DRB1 showed the most TCR associations and HLA-C the fewest in a later analysis, as rates varied by HLA locus.

It was with 60 Vbeta and 13 Jbeta primers that the PCR ran. TCRdb keeps only in-frame clones here, not all; method: immunoSEQ multiplex PCR. The data contain about 140,000 clones, about three quarters of them singletons. The sequencing input was PBMCs. The clonotype was recovered from a man younger than 35 in good health and CMV-seronegative. This chain connects TRBV15 to TRBJ2-5; no clear D gene. The J call could be wrong; TRBJ2-7 is a better fit for the DNA end. The CDR3: CATSNWARYEQYF. The CDR3 bases are TGTGCCACCAGCAACTGGGCCCGCTACGAGCAGTACTTC.